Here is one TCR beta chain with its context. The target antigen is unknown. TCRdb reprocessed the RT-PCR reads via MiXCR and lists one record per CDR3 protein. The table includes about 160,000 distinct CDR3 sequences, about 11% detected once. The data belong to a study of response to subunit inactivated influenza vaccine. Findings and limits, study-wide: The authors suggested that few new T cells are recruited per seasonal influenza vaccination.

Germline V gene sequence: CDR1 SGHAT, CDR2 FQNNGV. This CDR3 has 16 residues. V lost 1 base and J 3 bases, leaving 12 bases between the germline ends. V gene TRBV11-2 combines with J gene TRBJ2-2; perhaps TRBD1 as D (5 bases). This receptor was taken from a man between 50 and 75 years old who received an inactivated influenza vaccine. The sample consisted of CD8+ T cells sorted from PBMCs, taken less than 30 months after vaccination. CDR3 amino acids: CASSLVYRTDTGELFF. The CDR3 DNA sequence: TGTGCCAGCAGCTTAGTATACAGGACGGACACCGGGGAGCTGTTTTTT. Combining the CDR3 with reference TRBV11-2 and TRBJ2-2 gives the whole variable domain EAGVAQSPRYKIIEKRQSVAFWCNPISGHATLYWYQQILGQGPKLLIQFQNNGVVDDSQLPKDRFSAERLKGVDSTLKIQPAKLEDSAVYLCASSLVYRTDTGELFFGEGSRLTVL.